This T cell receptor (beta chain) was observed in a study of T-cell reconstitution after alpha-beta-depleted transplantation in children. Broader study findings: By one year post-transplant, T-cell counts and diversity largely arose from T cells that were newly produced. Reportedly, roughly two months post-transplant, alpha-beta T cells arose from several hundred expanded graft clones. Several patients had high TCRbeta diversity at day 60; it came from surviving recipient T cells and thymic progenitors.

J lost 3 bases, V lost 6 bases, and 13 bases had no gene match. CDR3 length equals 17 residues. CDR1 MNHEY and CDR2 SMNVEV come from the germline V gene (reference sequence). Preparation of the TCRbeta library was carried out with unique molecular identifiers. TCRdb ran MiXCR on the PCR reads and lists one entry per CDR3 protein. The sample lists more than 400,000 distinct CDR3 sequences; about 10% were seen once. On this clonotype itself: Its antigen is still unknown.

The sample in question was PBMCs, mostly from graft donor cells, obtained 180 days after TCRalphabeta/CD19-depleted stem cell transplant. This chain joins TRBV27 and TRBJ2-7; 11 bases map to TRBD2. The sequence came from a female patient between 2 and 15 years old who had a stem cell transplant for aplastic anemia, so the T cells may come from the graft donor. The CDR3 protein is CASSTITTSGIFYEQYF. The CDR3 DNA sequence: TGTGCCAGCAGCACAATCACGACTAGCGGGATTTTCTACGAGCAGTACTTC.